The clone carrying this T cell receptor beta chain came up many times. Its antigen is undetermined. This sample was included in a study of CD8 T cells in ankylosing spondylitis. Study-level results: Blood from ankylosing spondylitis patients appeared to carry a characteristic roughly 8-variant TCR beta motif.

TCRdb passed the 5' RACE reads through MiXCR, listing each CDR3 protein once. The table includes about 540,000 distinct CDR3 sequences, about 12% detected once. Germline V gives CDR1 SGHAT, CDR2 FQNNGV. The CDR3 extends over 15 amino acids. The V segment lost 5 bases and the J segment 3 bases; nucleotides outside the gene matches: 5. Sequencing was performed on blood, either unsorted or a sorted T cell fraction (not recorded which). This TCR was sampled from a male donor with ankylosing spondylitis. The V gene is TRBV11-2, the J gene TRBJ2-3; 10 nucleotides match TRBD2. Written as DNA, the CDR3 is TGTGCCAGCAGCCAAACTAGCGGGGTTACAGATACGCAGTATTTT. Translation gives CASSQTSGVTDTQYF.